This T cell receptor beta chain was observed in a study of cytomegalovirus exposure and HLA in healthy donors. PCR was performed using 60 Vbeta and 13 Jbeta primers. Profiled with immunoSEQ multiplex PCR; TCRdb holds only in-frame clones, not every one. The sample holds about 97,000 clones, roughly 9.4% seen once. This CDR3 is 11 amino acids long. V was clipped by 8 bases and J by 13 bases, with 17 bases between them. Germline CDR1 SNHLY, CDR2 FYNNEI. The chain carries TRBV2 and TRBJ2-5, with D possibly TRBD2 on 5 matching bases. The receptor was derived from a man between 50 and 59 years old in good health and CMV-seropositive. Sequencing input: PBMCs. The CDR3 region has the DNA TGTGCCAGCGCGGAGGACCGGGTACGGTACTTC. Protein: CASAEDRVRYF.